The 19 T cell receptor beta chains listed next were all sequenced from one sample in a study of OX40 agonist ivuxolimab in advanced cancers. Produced via immunoSEQ multiplex PCR; TCRdb's table is partial and in-frame only. The sample shows fewer than 80,000 clones, 75% to 85% of them seen only once. The material was CD4+ or CD8+ T cells sorted from blood, obtained in a trial of the OX40 agonist ivuxolimab. All receptors come from an adult with an advanced solid tumor such as melanoma, head and neck, liver or kidney cancer.

This chain links TRBV18 with TRBJ2-6; D tentatively fits TRBD1 or TRBD2 (5 bases each). CDR1 is KGHSH and CDR2 is LQKENI in the germline V gene. This CDR3 has 17 residues. The V end was cut by 2 bases, the J end by 0 bases, with 11 bases between. Written as DNA, the CDR3 is TGTGCCAGCTCACCAGGGACGGCGGGCTCTGGGGCCAACGTCCTGACTTTC. Translated: CASSPGTAGSGANVLTF.

V and J are TRBV7-2 and TRBJ1-2; D gene ambiguous. Germline-derived CDR1 and CDR2 are SGHTA and FQGNSA. The CDR3 length is 14 residues. Trimming took 3 bases from V and 4 from J, leaving 12 bases between them. Here the CDR3 reads CASSFSHIRYGYTF. The CDR3 DNA follows: TGTGCCAGCAGCTTCTCCCATATTCGCTATGGCTACACCTTC. Looking up the rest from reference TRBV7-2 and TRBJ1-2 gives the full variable domain: GAGVSQSPSNKVTEKGKDVELRCDPISGHTALYWYRQSLGQGLEFLIYFQGNSAPDKSGLPSDRFSAERTGGSVSTLTIQRTQQEDSAVYLCASSFSHIRYGYTFGSGTRLTVV.

This chain connects TRBV7-2 to TRBJ1-2, with 7 bases fitting TRBD1. The V gene end was trimmed by 6 bases and the J gene end by 8 bases; junction bases not matched to a gene: 6. Per germline, CDR1 SGHTA and CDR2 FQGNSA. The CDR3 length is 12 residues. DNA of the CDR3: TGTGCCAGCAGTCAGAGGGGGCCCGGCTACACCTTC. Protein sequence: CASSQRGPGYTF.

J is TRBJ2-2 and V is TRBV6-5; 9 positions agree with TRBD2. The CDR3 is 14 amino acids. From germline, CDR1 is MNHEY and CDR2 SVGAGI. Trimming took 8 bases from V and 3 from J; bases not matched to a gene: 4. CDR3 DNA sequence: TGTGCCAGCGCTAGCGGGACCGACACCGGGGAGCTGTTTTTT. It yields the protein CASASGTDTGELFF.

This clone has just one count. The chain is built from TRBV27 and TRBJ2-7; TRBD2 matches 8 bases. Germline assignment: CDR1 MNHEY and CDR2 SMNVEV (reference sequence). V gave up 5 bases and J gave up 1 base; unmatched junction bases: 4. CDR3 length equals 14 residues. The CDR3 DNA follows: TGTGCCAGCAGTAGCGGGGGCTCTTCCTACGAGCAGTACTTC. It codes for CASSSGGSSYEQYF.

This clone was counted a single time. V usage is TRBV5-1 and J usage is TRBJ2-3, with D hard to call. The V gene's germline CDR1 is SGHRS and CDR2 YFSETQ. V was trimmed by 0 bases and J by 4 bases, leaving 6 bases between them. The CDR3 runs 13 residues. As DNA, the CDR3 is TGCGCCAGCAGCTTGGCCGGTGCAGATACGCAGTATTTT. Its translation is CASSLAGADTQYF.

The rearrangement links TRBV7-6 to TRBJ1-6; TRBD1 is a possible D gene (6 bases). Per the germline V gene, CDR1 is SGHVS and CDR2 is FNYEAQ. This CDR3 is 16 amino acids long. With 2 bases removed from V and 6 bases from J, the gap between germline ends came to 14 bases. For the CDR3, the DNA is TGTGCCAGCAGCTTAAATCAGGGGCTGGCTAATTCACCCCTCCACTTT. Its translation: CASSLNQGLANSPLHF.

The rearrangement links TRBV7-2 to TRBJ1-1; TRBD1 matches at 8 bases. With V trimmed by 5 bases and J by 5 bases, 10 bases remained unmatched. Per the germline V gene, CDR1 is SGHTA and CDR2 is FQGNSA. This CDR3 is 15 amino acids long. The CDR3 sequence is CASSTRQGYWTEAFF. CDR3 DNA sequence: TGTGCCAGCAGCACCCGACAGGGGTATTGGACTGAAGCTTTCTTT.

J is TRBJ1-3 and V is TRBV7-9; unclear D gene. CDR3 size: 15 residues. The germline V gene encodes CDR1 SEHNR and CDR2 FQNEAQ (reference sequence). V lost 0 bases and J 0 bases, leaving 6 bases between the germline ends. Written as DNA, the CDR3 is TGTGCCAGCAGCTTAGCAGTCGGCTCTGGAAACACCATATATTTT. Its protein product is CASSLAVGSGNTIYF.

The chain couples TRBV18 to TRBJ2-2; D remains unclear. Germline V gene lookup returns CDR1 KGHSH and CDR2 LQKENI. This CDR3 has 13 amino acids. The germline V and J ends were trimmed by 2 bases and 3 bases, with 4 bases remaining between them. This CDR3 is CASSPGHTGELFF. The CDR3 DNA sequence: TGTGCCAGCTCACCAGGGCACACCGGGGAGCTGTTTTTT.

This chain uses TRBV6-5 with TRBJ2-1; the D gene is possibly TRBD2 (7 bases). Germline lookup yields CDR1 MNHEY and CDR2 SVGAGI. The CDR3 contains 15 residues. Trimming took 2 bases from V and 5 from J, leaving 13 bases between them. The CDR3 DNA follows: TGTGCCAGCAGTTACGCGCGGGGGCCGAACAATGAGCAGTTCTTC. Translation gives CASSYARGPNNEQFF.

This clone occurred a few times. This sequence joins TRBV5-1 and TRBJ1-2; possible D gene TRBD1, 5 bases. The germline V and J ends were trimmed by 2 bases and 6 bases, with 11 bases remaining between them. The CDR3 length is 13 residues. Per the germline V gene, CDR1 is SGHRS and CDR2 is YFSETQ. The CDR3 coding sequence is TGCGCCAGCAGCTTCTCCGGGACGGATGGCTACACCTTC. It is translated as CASSFSGTDGYTF.

The CDR3 DNA sequence: TGCGCCAGCAGCCAAGATCGGACAGGGGTCTCTGGGGCCAACGTCCTGACTTTC. Protein product: CASSQDRTGVSGANVLTF. The rearrangement uses TRBV4-3 and TRBJ2-6, with TRBD1 matching 9 bases. V trimming: 0 bases; J trimming: 0 bases; junction bases outside the gene matches: 3. The CDR3 is 18 amino acids. Germline V lookup: CDR1 LGHNA, CDR2 YSLEER.

This sequence joins TRBV19 and TRBJ1-1; D remains ambiguous. V lost 7 bases and J 8 bases, leaving 8 bases between the germline ends. The CDR3 sequence is 10 residues long. CDR1 is LNHDA and CDR2 is SQIVND in the germline V gene (reference sequence). For the CDR3, the DNA is TGTGCCAGTACATATAGAGAAGCTTTCTTT. This sequence encodes CASTYREAFF. Variable domain in full (rest from reference TRBV19 and TRBJ1-1): DGGITQSPKYLFRKEGQNVTLSCEQNLNHDAMYWYRQDPGQGLRLIYYSQIVNDFQKGDIAEGYSVSREKKESFPLTVTSAQKNPTAFYLCASTYREAFFGQGTRLTVV.

The chain uses TRBV6-1 and TRBJ2-5; 11 bases are a match to TRBD1. The CDR3 runs 14 residues. Per germline, CDR1 MNHNS and CDR2 SASEGT. The V gene end was trimmed by 6 bases and the J gene end by 4 bases; junction bases not matched to a gene: 4. In DNA, the CDR3 is TGTGCCAGCAGCTGGACAGGGGGCGCAGAGACCCAGTACTTC. This translates into CASSWTGGAETQYF.

CDR3 DNA sequence: TGCGCCAGCAGCACGGGACAGTTCCAAGAGACCCAGTACTTC. The encoded protein is CASSTGQFQETQYF. The rearrangement joins TRBV5-1 to TRBJ2-5; TRBD1 matches at 7 bases. Per the germline V gene, CDR1 is SGHRS and CDR2 is YFSETQ. J lost 1 base, V lost 4 bases, and 4 bases had no gene match. This CDR3 has 14 residues.

This chain links TRBV19 with TRBJ2-1; 9 positions agree with TRBD2. From germline, CDR1 is LNHDA and CDR2 SQIVND (reference sequence). The CDR3 sequence is 16 residues long. The ends lost 4 bases at V and 4 bases at J; junction bases unmatched: 8. The CDR3 region has the DNA TGTGCCAGTAGTACCCGGAGCGGGGGGCGATACAATGAGCAGTTCTTC. Encoded protein: CASSTRSGGRYNEQFF.

The chain combines TRBV9 with TRBJ1-2; perhaps TRBD1 as D (5 bases). CDR3 size: 14 residues. Germline V gene lookup returns CDR1 SGDLS and CDR2 YYNGEE. V dropped 3 bases and J dropped 3 bases, with 12 bases sitting between them. This CDR3 reads CASSETGGYYGYTF. In DNA form, the CDR3 reads TGTGCCAGCAGCGAAACAGGAGGATACTATGGCTACACCTTC. The full variable domain, in which reference TRBV9 and TRBJ1-2 provide the parts outside the CDR3, is DSGVTQTPKHLITATGQRVTLRCSPRSGDLSVYWYQQSLDQGLQFLIQYYNGEERAKGNILERFSAQQFPDLHSELNLSSLELGDSALYFCASSETGGYYGYTFGSGTRLTVV.

This clone showed up just a few times. This chain uses TRBV6-5 with TRBJ2-5; no firm D call. V was cut by 5 bases and J by 5 bases, with 9 bases left in between. Germline CDR1 MNHEY, CDR2 SVGAGI. CDR3 length equals 12 residues. The CDR3 DNA reads TGTGCCAGCAGTGCTATCCGGGAGACCCAGTACTTC. This encodes CASSAIRETQYF.